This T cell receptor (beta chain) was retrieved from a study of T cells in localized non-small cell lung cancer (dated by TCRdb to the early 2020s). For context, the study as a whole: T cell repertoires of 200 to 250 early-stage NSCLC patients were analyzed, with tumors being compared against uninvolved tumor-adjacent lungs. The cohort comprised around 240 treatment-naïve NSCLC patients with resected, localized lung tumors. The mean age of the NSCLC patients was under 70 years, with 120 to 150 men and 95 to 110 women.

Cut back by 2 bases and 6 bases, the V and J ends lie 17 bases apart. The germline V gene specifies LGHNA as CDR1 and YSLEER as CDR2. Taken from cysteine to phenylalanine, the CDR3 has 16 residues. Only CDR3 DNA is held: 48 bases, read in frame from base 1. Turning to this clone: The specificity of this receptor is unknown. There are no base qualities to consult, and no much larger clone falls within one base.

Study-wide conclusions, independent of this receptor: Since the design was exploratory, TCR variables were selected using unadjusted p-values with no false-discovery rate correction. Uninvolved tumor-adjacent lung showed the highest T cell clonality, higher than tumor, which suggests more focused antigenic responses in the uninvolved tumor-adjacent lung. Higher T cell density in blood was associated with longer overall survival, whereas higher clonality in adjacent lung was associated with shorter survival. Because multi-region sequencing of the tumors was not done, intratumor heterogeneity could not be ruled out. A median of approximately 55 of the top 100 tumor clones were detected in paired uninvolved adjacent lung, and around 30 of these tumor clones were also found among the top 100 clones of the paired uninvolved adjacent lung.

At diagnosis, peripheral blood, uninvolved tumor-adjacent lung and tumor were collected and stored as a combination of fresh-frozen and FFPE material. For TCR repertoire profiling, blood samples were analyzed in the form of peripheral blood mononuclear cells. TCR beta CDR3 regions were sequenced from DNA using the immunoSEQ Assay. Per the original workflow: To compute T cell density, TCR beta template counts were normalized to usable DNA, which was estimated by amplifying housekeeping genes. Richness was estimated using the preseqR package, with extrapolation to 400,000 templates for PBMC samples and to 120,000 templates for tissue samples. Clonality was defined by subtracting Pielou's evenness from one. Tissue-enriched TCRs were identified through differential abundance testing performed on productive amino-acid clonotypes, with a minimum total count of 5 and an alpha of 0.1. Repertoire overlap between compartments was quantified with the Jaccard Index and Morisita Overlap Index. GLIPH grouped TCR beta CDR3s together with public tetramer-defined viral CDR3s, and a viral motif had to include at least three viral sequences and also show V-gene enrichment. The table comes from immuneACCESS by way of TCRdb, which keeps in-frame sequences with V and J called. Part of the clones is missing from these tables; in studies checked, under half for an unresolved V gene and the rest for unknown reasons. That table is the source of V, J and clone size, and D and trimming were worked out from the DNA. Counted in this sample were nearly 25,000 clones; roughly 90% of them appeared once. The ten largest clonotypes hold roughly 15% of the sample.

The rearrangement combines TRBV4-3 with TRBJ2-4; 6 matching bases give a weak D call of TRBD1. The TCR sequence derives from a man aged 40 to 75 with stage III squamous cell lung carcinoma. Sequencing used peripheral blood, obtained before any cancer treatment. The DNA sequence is TGCGCCAGCAGCCAAATACCTGGGGGCGTCGGAAACATTCAGTACTTC. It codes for CASSQIPGGVGNIQYF.